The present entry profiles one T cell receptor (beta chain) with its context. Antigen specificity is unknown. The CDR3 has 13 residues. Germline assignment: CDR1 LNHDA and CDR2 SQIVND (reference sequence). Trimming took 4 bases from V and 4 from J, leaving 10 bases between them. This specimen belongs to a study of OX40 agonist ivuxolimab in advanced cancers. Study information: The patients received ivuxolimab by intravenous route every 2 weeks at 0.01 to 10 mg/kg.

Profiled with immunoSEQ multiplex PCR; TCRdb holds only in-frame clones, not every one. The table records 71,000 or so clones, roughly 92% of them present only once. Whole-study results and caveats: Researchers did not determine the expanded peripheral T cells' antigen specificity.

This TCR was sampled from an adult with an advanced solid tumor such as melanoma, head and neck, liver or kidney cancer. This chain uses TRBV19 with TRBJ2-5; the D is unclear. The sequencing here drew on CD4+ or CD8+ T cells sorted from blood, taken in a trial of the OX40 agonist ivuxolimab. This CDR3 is CASSTDLRETQYF. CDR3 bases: TGTGCCAGTAGTACGGACCTCCGAGAGACCCAGTACTTC.